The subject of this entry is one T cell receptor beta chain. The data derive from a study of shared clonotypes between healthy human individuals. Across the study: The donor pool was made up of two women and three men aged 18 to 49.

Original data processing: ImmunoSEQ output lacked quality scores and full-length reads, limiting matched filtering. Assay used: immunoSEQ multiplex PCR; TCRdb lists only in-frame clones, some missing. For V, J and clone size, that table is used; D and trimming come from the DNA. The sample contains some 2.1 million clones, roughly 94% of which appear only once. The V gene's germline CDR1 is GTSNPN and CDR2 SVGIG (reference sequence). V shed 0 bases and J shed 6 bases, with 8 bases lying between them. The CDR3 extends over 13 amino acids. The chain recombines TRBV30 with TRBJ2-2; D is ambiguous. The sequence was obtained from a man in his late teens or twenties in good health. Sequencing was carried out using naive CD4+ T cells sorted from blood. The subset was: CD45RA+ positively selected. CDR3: CAWSVRVAGELFF. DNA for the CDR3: TGTGCCTGGAGTGTACGGGTAGCCGGGGAGCTGTTTTTT.